These 17 T cell receptor beta chains were sequenced from one sample in a study of radiotherapy plus CTLA-4 blockade in lung cancer. Profiling relied on immunoSEQ multiplex PCR, and the TCRdb table lists in-frame clones only, not all of them. The sample lists around 30,000 clones, roughly three quarters seen once, with roughly 13% in the top ten. The sequencing used peripheral blood, collected from a patient treated with radiotherapy plus ipilimumab. All receptors come from a human donor with non-small cell lung cancer that progressed on radiotherapy plus ipilimumab.

The CDR3 reads CASSTGQGLNSPLHF. CDR3 nucleotides: TGCGCCAGCAGCACAGGACAGGGTCTCAATTCACCCCTCCACTTT. The J gene is TRBJ1-6, the V gene TRBV5-1; 8 nucleotides agree with TRBD1. The CDR3 spans 15 residues. The ends lost 4 bases at V and 7 bases at J; junction bases unmatched: 7. Germline values: CDR1 SGHRS, CDR2 YFSETQ.

J is TRBJ2-2 and V is TRBV6-5; D could derive from TRBD1 or TRBD2 (6 bases each). V was trimmed by 8 bases and J by 3 bases, leaving 13 bases between them. Germline V gene data show CDR1 as MNHEY and CDR2 as SVGAGI. The CDR3 contains 14 residues. For the CDR3, the DNA is TGTGCCAGCTCGCGGGACAAGTACACCGGGGAGCTGTTTTTT. It specifies CASSRDKYTGELFF.

This chain links TRBV18 with TRBJ2-7; 8 positions match TRBD2. The CDR3 is 13 residues long. The J segment lost 6 bases and the V segment lost 3 bases, leaving 4 bases of the junction unmatched. Germline values: CDR1 KGHSH, CDR2 LQKENI. In nucleotides, the CDR3 is TGTGCCAGCTCACCTATCCGGGGGGGCGAGCAGTACTTC. It encodes CASSPIRGGEQYF.

This clone came up a few times. The chain combines TRBV11-2 with TRBJ2-1, with 8 nucleotides matching TRBD2. V shed 2 bases and J 3 bases; nucleotides not matched to a gene: 3. CDR1 and CDR2 (germline): SGHAT, FQNNGV. There are 15 residues in the CDR3. CDR3 nucleotides: TGTGCCAGCAGCTTAAGCGGGGGCCGCTACAATGAGCAGTTCTTC. Residues: CASSLSGGRYNEQFF.

The rearrangement uses TRBV9 and TRBJ1-1; TRBD1 matches at 10 bases. The germline V gene encodes CDR1 SGDLS and CDR2 YYNGEE. The CDR3 totals 15 residues. Trimming at V came to 6 bases and at J to 5 bases, leaving 10 bases not matched to a gene. This chain's CDR3 is CASTKAGQGGTEAFF. For the CDR3, the DNA is TGTGCCAGCACCAAAGCCGGACAGGGGGGTACTGAAGCTTTCTTT.

V is TRBV27 and J is TRBJ2-5, with D possibly matching TRBD2 (6 bases). V was cut by 6 bases and J by 9 bases, with 20 bases left in between. The germline V gene encodes CDR1 MNHEY and CDR2 SMNVEV (reference sequence). The CDR3 runs to 14 residues. The DNA of the CDR3 is TGTGCCAGCAGCCCTGGACTTCGGGGGAGCCCCCAGTACTTC. This codes for CASSPGLRGSPQYF.

This clone was seen a handful of times. This chain links TRBV7-9 with TRBJ2-3; TRBD1 aligns across 9 bases. Germline CDR1 reads SEHNR; CDR2 reads FQNEAQ (reference sequence). J lost 4 bases, V lost 3 bases, and 14 bases had no gene match. The CDR3 extends over 18 amino acids. The CDR3 sequence: CASSFPTGTGKSADTQYF. In DNA form, the CDR3 reads TGTGCCAGCAGCTTCCCGACCGGGACAGGGAAATCGGCAGATACGCAGTATTTT. The full variable domain, its missing parts supplied by reference TRBV7-9 and TRBJ2-3, is DTGVSQNPRHKITKRGQNVTFRCDPISEHNRLYWYRQTLGQGPEFLTYFQNEAQLEKSRLLSDRFSAERPKGSFSTLEIQRTEQGDSAMYLCASSFPTGTGKSADTQYFGPGTRLTVL.

This clone appeared a single time. V is TRBV2 and J is TRBJ1-5, with 8 bases aligning to TRBD1. V dropped 6 bases and J dropped 0; count of bases not matched to a gene: 4. This CDR3 contains 15 residues. The germline V gene has CDR1 SNHLY and CDR2 FYNNEI. As DNA, the CDR3 is TGTGCCAGCAGGGGGACAGGATATAGCAATCAGCCCCAGCATTTT. Its translation: CASRGTGYSNQPQHF. The full variable domain, completed using reference TRBV2 and TRBJ1-5, is EPEVTQTPSHQVTQMGQEVILRCVPISNHLYFYWYRQILGQKVEFLVSFYNNEISEKSEIFDDQFSVERPDGSNFTLKIRSTKLEDSAMYFCASRGTGYSNQPQHFGDGTRLSIL.

This clone was picked up a small number of times. The chain uses TRBV4-1 and TRBJ2-1, with 8 nucleotides matching TRBD2. With V trimmed by 4 bases and J by 6 bases, 11 bases remained unmatched. Looked up from germline, CDR1 is MGHRA and CDR2 is YSYEKL. CDR3 length equals 16 residues. The CDR3 reads CASSRILREGLNEQFF. In DNA, the CDR3 is TGCGCCAGCAGCCGAATCCTTCGGGAGGGCCTCAATGAGCAGTTCTTC.

The gene calls are TRBV27 and TRBJ2-5; D is unresolved. The assigned J gene may be wrong: the sequence end matches TRBJ2-7 better. The CDR3 is 13 amino acids. Looked up from germline, CDR1 is MNHEY and CDR2 is SMNVEV (reference sequence). Written as DNA, the CDR3 is TGTGCCAGCAGTGCCCTCGAAAGCTACGAGCAGTACTTC. Protein product: CASSALESYEQYF.

This clone was seen a few times. The junction and the germline gene differ at one end; a read error may be behind it. V and J are TRBV10-3 and TRBJ2-7, with 11 positions matching TRBD1. This CDR3 comprises 11 residues. CDR1 is ENHRY and CDR2 is SYGVKD in the germline V gene. In nucleotides, the CDR3 is TGTGCCACCTTCGGGGGGACAGGGGGTGAGTTC. It codes for CATFGGTGGEF.

The V call is TRBV7-6, the J call TRBJ2-5; tentatively, D is TRBD2 (6 bases). The J call could be wrong; TRBJ2-7 is a better fit for the DNA end. There are 12 residues in the CDR3. Germline-derived CDR1 and CDR2 are SGHVS and FNYEAQ. The CDR3 DNA sequence: TGTGCCAGTGGCGGGACCACCGTCGAGCAGTACTTC. It is translated as CASGGTTVEQYF.

The genes are TRBV5-6 and TRBJ1-5; 7 nucleotides agree with TRBD1. Germline CDR1 and CDR2: SGHDT and YYEEEE. V trimming: 2 bases; J trimming: 5 bases; junction bases outside the gene matches: 4. The CDR3 runs to 14 residues. The CDR3 bases are TGTGCCAGCAGCTTTACAGGGGCTCATCAGCCCCAGCATTTT. This sequence encodes CASSFTGAHQPQHF.

The chain joins TRBV4-3 to TRBJ1-5, with D unclear. Germline V gene lookup returns CDR1 LGHNA and CDR2 YSLEER. This CDR3 spans 16 amino acids. Trimming pared 0 bases from V and 1 base from J, leaving 10 bases between. CDR3 nucleotides: TGCGCCAGCAGCCAAGAGCGAGGGCGCAGCAATCAGCCCCAGCATTTT. This translates into CASSQERGRSNQPQHF.

The J gene is TRBJ2-2, the V gene TRBV27; 9 bases are a match to TRBD1. The CDR3 sequence is 15 residues long. Trimming removed 5 bases from V and 6 bases from J; junction bases left unmatched: 7. Germline CDR1 and CDR2: MNHEY and SMNVEV (reference sequence). In DNA, the CDR3 is TGTGCCAGCAGTCCGCGGGACAGGGTAGCCGGGGAGCTGTTTTTT. It is translated as CASSPRDRVAGELFF.

CDR3 sequence: CASSLRPAGTEAFF. CDR3 coding DNA: TGTGCCAGCAGTTTGCGCCCCGCCGGCACTGAAGCTTTCTTT. This chain connects TRBV28 to TRBJ1-1; D gene ambiguous. Germline CDR1 and CDR2: MDHEN and SYDVKM. Trimming stripped 3 bases from V and 4 bases from J, with 12 bases between. The CDR3 length is 14 residues.

This chain joins TRBV19 and TRBJ1-5, with D hard to call. The V end lost 4 bases, the J end lost 5 bases, and 15 bases lay between the germline ends. This CDR3 spans 15 amino acids. CDR1 is LNHDA, CDR2 SQIVND, per germline (reference sequence). The CDR3 nucleotides are TGTGCCAGTAGTACCTCAAACCTTATTGATCAGCCCCAGCATTTT. It translates to CASSTSNLIDQPQHF.